Each of the 31 T cell receptor beta chains below was sequenced from the same sample in a study of T cell repertoires in cytomegalovirus infection. TCRdb independently ran MiXCR on the reads; one entry per CDR3 protein. The data contain 450,000 to 600,000 distinct CDR3 sequences, approximately 10% of them singletons. The specimen was PBMCs. The receptors derive from a human donor in good health (CMV status not recorded). Some clones in this sample may be carry-over from other donors' samples.

This clonotype occurred many times. This rearrangement joins TRBV5-1 to TRBJ2-3; no firm D call. The ends were cut back, 2 bases at V and 4 bases at J, with 5 bases in the middle. The CDR3 totals 12 residues. Per the germline V gene, CDR1 is SGHRS and CDR2 is YFSETQ. This chain's CDR3 is CASSFESDTQYF. CDR3 in DNA: TGCGCCAGCAGCTTTGAGTCAGATACGCAGTATTTT. Full variable domain (missing parts from reference TRBV5-1 and TRBJ2-3): KAGVTQTPRYLIKTRGQQVTLSCSPISGHRSVSWYQQTPGQGLQFLFEYFSETQRNKGNFPGRFSGRQFSNSRSEMNVSTLELGDSALYLCASSFESDTQYFGPGTRLTVL.

In its sample, this clonotype was seen many times. The chain has TRBV7-9 and TRBJ2-7, with D perhaps given as TRBD1 or TRBD2 (5 bases each). Trimming pared 5 bases from V and 4 bases from J, leaving 9 bases between. The CDR3 length is 12 residues. Looked up from germline, CDR1 is SEHNR and CDR2 is FQNEAQ (reference sequence). The CDR3 sequence is CASSRDVYEQYF. The CDR3 coding sequence is TGTGCCAGCAGCCGGGACGTGTACGAGCAGTACTTC.

This clonotype occurred many times. V usage is TRBV7-3 and J usage is TRBJ1-1, with D possibly being TRBD1 (5 bases). This CDR3 region has 14 residues. The germline V gene encodes CDR1 SGHTA and CDR2 FQGTGA. The V and J ends lost 6 bases and 5 bases respectively, with 16 bases between them. CDR3 protein: CASSSYGGGTEAFF. As DNA, the CDR3 is TGTGCCAGCAGTTCCTATGGGGGTGGAACTGAAGCTTTCTTT. The whole variable domain, remainder taken from reference TRBV7-3 and TRBJ1-1, is GAGVSQTPSNKVTEKGKYVELRCDPISGHTALYWYRQSLGQGPEFLIYFQGTGAADDSGLPNDRFFAVRPEGSVSTLKIQRTERGDSAVYLCASSSYGGGTEAFFGQGTRLTVV.

This clonotype was seen many times. The V gene is TRBV7-2, the J gene TRBJ2-7, with 9 bases lining up with TRBD2. Trimming at V came to 1 base and at J to 1 base, leaving 5 bases not matched to a gene. CDR3 length: 16 residues. CDR1 is SGHTA, CDR2 FQGNSA, per germline. The chain's CDR3 is CASSLDSREGSYEQYF. The CDR3 region has the DNA TGTGCCAGCAGCTTAGATTCGCGGGAGGGTTCCTACGAGCAGTACTTC.

This clonotype appeared many times. The chain employs TRBV9 and TRBJ2-5; D remains ambiguous. The CDR3 sequence is 12 residues long. The germline gives CDR1 SGDLS, CDR2 YYNGEE. With 3 bases removed from V and 3 bases from J, the gap between germline ends came to 6 bases. DNA for the CDR3: TGTGCCAGCAGCGAAAAGAAAGAGACCCAGTACTTC. Translating it yields CASSEKKETQYF.

This clonotype was recorded at least ten times. The chain uses TRBV6-1 and TRBJ2-1; tentative D call: TRBD2 (6 bases). Germline V gene lookup returns CDR1 MNHNS and CDR2 SASEGT. This CDR3 contains 14 residues. Trimming removed 8 bases from V and 3 bases from J, with 14 bases in between. The CDR3 is CASVAGPSYNEQFF. CDR3 coding DNA: TGTGCCAGCGTCGCGGGGCCTAGCTACAATGAGCAGTTCTTC.

This clonotype was observed at least ten times. This chain links TRBV9 with TRBJ2-6, with D perhaps matching TRBD1 or TRBD2 (6 bases each). V was shortened by 4 bases and J by 2 bases, with 19 bases between the two germline ends. Looked up from germline, CDR1 is SGDLS and CDR2 is YYNGEE. This CDR3 is 18 amino acids long. The chain's CDR3 is CASSTTKEGVAGANVLTF. In nucleotides, the CDR3 is TGTGCCAGCAGCACAACAAAGGAGGGGGTCGCTGGGGCCAACGTCCTGACTTTC.

The chain carries TRBV20-1 and TRBJ2-3; the D is unclear. In germline, CDR1 is DFQATT, CDR2 SNEGSKA (reference sequence). The CDR3 is 11 residues long. Trimming stripped 5 bases from V and 6 bases from J, with 9 bases between. The CDR3 protein is CSAPLLDTQYF. The CDR3 nucleotides are TGCAGTGCTCCTCTACTCGATACGCAGTATTTT.

This chain links TRBV20-1 with TRBJ2-1; D gene unclear. V was trimmed by 4 bases and J by 8 bases, leaving 6 bases between them. Germline V gene lookup returns CDR1 DFQATT and CDR2 SNEGSKA (reference sequence). This CDR3 has 10 residues. CDR3 amino acids: CSAKNHEQFF. In nucleotides, the CDR3 is TGCAGTGCTAAAAACCATGAGCAGTTCTTC.

Comment on this clonotype: This may be a read error, as it is one base from a much larger clone. V and J are TRBV14 and TRBJ2-7, with D possibly being TRBD2 (6 bases). This CDR3 is 14 amino acids long. Deletions cut 3 bases from V and 2 bases from J, with 11 bases between. Germline V gives CDR1 SGHDN, CDR2 FVKESK. CDR3 residues: CASSHRDFTYEQYF. CDR3 coding DNA: TGTGCCAGCAGCCACCGGGACTTCACCTACGAGCAGTACTTC. Supplemented by reference TRBV14 and TRBJ2-7, the full variable domain reads EAGVTQFPSHSVIEKGQTVTLRCDPISGHDNLYWYRRVMGKEIKFLLHFVKESKQDESGMPNNRFLAERTGGTYSTLKVQPAELEDSGVYFCASSHRDFTYEQYFGPGTRLTVT.

The table lists this clonotype with many counts. The J gene is TRBJ2-1, the V gene TRBV28; TRBD1 agrees at 10 bases. V lost 4 bases, J lost 6 bases, and 6 bases stayed unmatched. Germline CDR1 MDHEN, CDR2 SYDVKM. CDR3 length: 15 residues. CDR3 nucleotide sequence: TGTGCCAGCAGTTCACAGGGACAGGGGTTCAATGAGCAGTTCTTC. As protein: CASSSQGQGFNEQFF.

This clonotype was observed a handful of times. The chain combines TRBV11-2 with TRBJ1-6, with D perhaps matching TRBD1 (5 bases). CDR3 length: 20 amino acids. V gave up 5 bases and J gave up 1 base, with 24 bases separating them. In germline, CDR1 is SGHAT, CDR2 FQNNGV. For the CDR3, the DNA is TGTGCCAGCAGCACCCGCGGGGCAGGGATAACCCCGTCCTATAATTCACCCCTCCACTTT. Translated, it gives CASSTRGAGITPSYNSPLHF.

DNA of the CDR3: TGTGCCAGCAGCCCCGGGACCCCAGGTCAACACGGGGAGCTGTTTTTT. Translating gives CASSPGTPGQHGELFF. The rearrangement links TRBV27 to TRBJ2-2; D possibly matches TRBD1 or TRBD2 (5 bases each). V lost 6 bases, J lost 7 bases, and 21 bases lay in between. The CDR3 runs to 16 residues. Germline CDR1 reads MNHEY; CDR2 reads SMNVEV (reference sequence).

The chain couples TRBV29-1 to TRBJ1-1, with D hard to call. CDR3 length: 14 amino acids. Trimming shortened V by 0 bases and J by 4 bases, and 12 bases separated the two germline ends. The V gene's germline CDR1 is SQVTM and CDR2 ANQGSEA. The CDR3 spells CSVEDNTRGTEAFF. The CDR3, as DNA: TGCAGCGTTGAAGATAACACCCGGGGCACTGAAGCTTTCTTT.

This clonotype was seen a handful of times. The chain uses TRBV13 and TRBJ2-1, with 7 positions matching TRBD1. The CDR3 length is 16 residues. Germline V gene lookup returns CDR1 PRHDT and CDR2 FYEKMQ (reference sequence). The V segment lost 5 bases and the J segment 8 bases; nucleotides outside the gene matches: 15. This chain's CDR3 is CASSPSRGGGLDEQFF. The DNA for the CDR3 is TGTGCCAGCAGCCCCTCTAGAGGGGGCGGTTTGGATGAGCAGTTCTTC.

The rearrangement uses TRBV14 and TRBJ2-7; 7 bases map to TRBD1. Germline CDR1 is SGHDN and CDR2 is FVKESK. This CDR3 region has 15 residues. J was trimmed by 3 bases and V by 2 bases; bases with no gene match: 7. CDR3 sequence (DNA): TGTGCCAGCAGCCAATCAGCCCAGGGGGACTACGAGCAGTACTTC. This sequence encodes CASSQSAQGDYEQYF.

This clonotype occurred many times. CDR3 nucleotides: TGTGCCAGCAGGGCAGAGAGCTCCTACGAGCAGTACTTC. This translates into CASRAESSYEQYF. V gene TRBV28 combines with J gene TRBJ2-7; no firm D call. The CDR3 loop spans 13 amino acids. CDR1 and CDR2 (germline): MDHEN, SYDVKM. V shed 6 bases and J shed 0 bases, with 9 bases lying between them. Full variable domain (rest looked up from reference TRBV28 and TRBJ2-7): DVKVTQSSRYLVKRTGEKVFLECVQDMDHENMFWYRQDPGLGLRLIYFSYDVKMKEKGDIPEGYSVSREKKERFSLILESASTNQTSMYLCASRAESSYEQYFGPGTRLTVT.

V usage is TRBV15 and J usage is TRBJ1-5, with 9 bases that match TRBD1. The V gene end was trimmed by 3 bases and the J gene end by 5 bases; junction bases not matched to a gene: 5. This CDR3 has 15 amino acids. Germline CDR1 is LNHNV and CDR2 is YYDKDF (reference sequence). In DNA, the CDR3 is TGTGCCACCAGCAGGGACAGGGGAACCTATCAGCCCCAGCATTTT. The encoded protein is CATSRDRGTYQPQHF.

The rearrangement uses TRBV27 and TRBJ2-1; D not certain. The CDR3 covers 15 residues. V was cut by 2 bases and J by 5 bases, with 13 bases left in between. The germline V gene encodes CDR1 MNHEY and CDR2 SMNVEV (reference sequence). DNA of the CDR3: TGTGCCAGCAGTTTAACGCAGCTTAGCCACAATGAGCAGTTCTTC. Protein sequence: CASSLTQLSHNEQFF.

This clonotype has a handful of counts. This rearrangement joins TRBV5-1 to TRBJ2-1; 8 positions match TRBD2. This CDR3 is 15 amino acids long. Germline trimming cut 2 bases from V and 1 base from J; bases unmatched to any gene: 2. Germline lookup yields CDR1 SGHRS and CDR2 YFSETQ. CDR3 bases: TGCGCCAGCAGCTTACTAGCGGAGTCCTACAATGAGCAGTTCTTC. Protein: CASSLLAESYNEQFF.

This clonotype was counted ten times or more. This sequence joins TRBV7-2 and TRBJ2-2; D is ambiguous. Germline V gives CDR1 SGHTA, CDR2 FQGNSA. CDR3 length: 13 amino acids. V shed 6 bases and J shed 4 bases, with 9 bases lying between them. CDR3 bases: TGTGCCAGCAGGTGGGGTGGCACCGGGGAGCTGTTTTTT. This translates into CASRWGGTGELFF.

This clonotype appeared many times. This chain connects TRBV5-1 to TRBJ2-1; D is perhaps TRBD1 or TRBD2 (5 bases each). CDR1 and CDR2 from the germline V gene are SGHRS and YFSETQ. The CDR3 has 14 amino acids. Between the trimmed V and J ends, which lost 4 bases and 1 base, there was a span of 9 bases. Written as DNA, the CDR3 is TGCGCCAGCAGCGGGGGTTATTCCTACAATGAGCAGTTCTTC. It translates to CASSGGYSYNEQFF.

At least ten counts were recorded for this clonotype. Here the CDR3 reads CASSRRDRGKDNEQFF. The CDR3 DNA reads TGTGCCAGCAGCCGTCGGGACAGGGGGAAGGACAATGAGCAGTTCTTC. The chain is built from TRBV7-3 and TRBJ2-1; 11 bases are a match to TRBD1. The CDR3 runs 16 residues. Germline CDR1 and CDR2: SGHTA and FQGTGA. With V trimmed by 5 bases and J by 5 bases, 8 bases remained unmatched.

The genes are TRBV6-5 and TRBJ2-6, with D perhaps matching TRBD1 (6 bases). The ends were cut back, 0 bases at V and 1 base at J, with 13 bases in the middle. This CDR3 contains 18 residues. Germline V gene sequence: CDR1 MNHEY, CDR2 SVGAGI. The CDR3 reads CASSYSRAQGSGANVLTF. The CDR3 nucleotides read TGTGCCAGCAGTTACTCGAGGGCACAGGGATCTGGGGCCAACGTCCTGACTTTC.

About this clonotype: One end of the junction varies from germline; a read error may be responsible. J is TRBJ1-3 and V is TRBV7-2; unclear D gene. The CDR3 sequence is 17 residues long. Germline V CDR1 and CDR2: SGHTA, FQGNSA. CDR3 DNA sequence: TGTGCCAGCAGCTTACAGCCGCGGCCGATCTCTGGAAACACCATATTTTTT. Amino acid sequence: CASSLQPRPISGNTIFF.

This clonotype was counted many times. The chain has TRBV5-4 and TRBJ2-2, with D perhaps TRBD1 (5 bases). V was shortened by 1 base and J by 6 bases, with 16 bases between the two germline ends. Germline CDR1 and CDR2: SGHNT and YYREEE (reference sequence). The CDR3 spans 16 residues. CDR3 DNA: TGTGCCAGCAGCTTGTTTGGCAGGGAATCCGCCGGGGAGCTGTTTTTT. Translation: CASSLFGRESAGELFF.

This clonotype was counted many times. The J gene is TRBJ1-4, the V gene TRBV20-1, with 9 nucleotides matching TRBD1. From germline, CDR1 is DFQATT and CDR2 SNEGSKA (reference sequence). This CDR3 comprises 14 residues. J lost 3 bases, V lost 5 bases, and 4 bases had no gene match. The CDR3 here is CSASQGAANEKLFF. In DNA, the CDR3 is TGCAGTGCTTCACAGGGGGCGGCTAATGAAAAACTGTTTTTT.

Many counts were recorded for this clonotype. V usage is TRBV7-9 and J usage is TRBJ1-5; D is uncertain. CDR3 length: 15 residues. CDR1 is SEHNR and CDR2 is FQNEAQ in the germline V gene (reference sequence). V gave up 1 base and J gave up 0 bases, with 7 bases separating them. Written as DNA, the CDR3 is TGTGCCAGCAGCTTAGATCGAGTTAGCAATCAGCCCCAGCATTTT. Encoded protein: CASSLDRVSNQPQHF.

This clonotype has just a few counts. The chain carries TRBV24-1 and TRBJ2-1, with D possibly matching TRBD1 (5 bases). CDR3 size: 19 residues. Looked up from germline, CDR1 is KGHDR and CDR2 is SFDVKD. V was clipped by 4 bases and J by 0 bases, with 21 bases between them. The CDR3 loop reads CATSDTPGKGLSSYNEQFF. CDR3 sequence (DNA): TGTGCCACCAGTGACACCCCAGGGAAGGGATTGAGCTCCTACAATGAGCAGTTCTTC.

This sequence joins TRBV20-1 and TRBJ2-7; a weak D match, TRBD1 (5 bases). The CDR3 contains 13 residues. Looked up from germline, CDR1 is DFQATT and CDR2 is SNEGSKA (reference sequence). The V end lost 6 bases, the J end lost 6 bases, and 18 bases lay between the germline ends. This CDR3 is CSAPDRSLGEQYF. The CDR3 DNA sequence: TGCAGTGCGCCAGACAGAAGCTTGGGCGAGCAGTACTTC.

This clonotype was detected only a few times. Being one base from a much bigger clone, this may be a read error. The chain is built from TRBV7-8 and TRBJ1-4, with TRBD1 matching over 7 bases. Germline trimming cut 0 bases from V and 7 bases from J; bases unmatched to any gene: 5. This CDR3 comprises 15 residues. CDR1 SGHVS and CDR2 FQNEAQ come from the germline V gene. In nucleotides, the CDR3 is TGTGCCAGCAGCTTAGCGACAGGGCTTGGTGAAAAACTGTTTTTT. It specifies CASSLATGLGEKLFF.